These 16 T cell receptor beta chains were sequenced from one sample in a study of blood T cell repertoires in COVID-19. Libraries were prepared by immunoSEQ multiplex PCR; TCRdb keeps only in-frame clonotypes and omits some of them. Altogether about 200,000 clones are present, 84% being singletons, with the ten largest covering about 3.2%. The sample comprised PBMCs or T cells enriched from blood (not recorded which). These receptor sequences come from a woman in her thirties who had been exposed to COVID-19.

The rearrangement uses TRBV7-6 and TRBJ2-1; unclear D gene. Per the germline V gene, CDR1 is SGHVS and CDR2 is FNYEAQ. The V gene lost 2 bases and the J gene lost 7 bases, with 6 bases spanning the gap. There are 12 residues in the CDR3. DNA for the CDR3: TGTGCCAGCAGCTTACAGGATAATGAGCAGTTCTTC. Translated: CASSLQDNEQFF.

The chain couples TRBV4-1 to TRBJ2-7, with 7 positions matching TRBD1. Germline lookup yields CDR1 MGHRA and CDR2 YSYEKL. This CDR3 contains 14 residues. V lost 4 bases, J lost 5 bases, and 8 bases stayed unmatched. The CDR3 DNA follows: TGCGCCAGCAGCCTTCAACAGGGGAGTAACGAGCAGTACTTC. Amino acid sequence: CASSLQQGSNEQYF.

This chain links TRBV11-2 with TRBJ1-2; D is undetermined. Germline V CDR1 and CDR2: SGHAT, FQNNGV. V gave up 4 bases and J gave up 8 bases, with 17 bases separating them. This CDR3 spans 14 amino acids. The chain's CDR3 is CASSSGSRVHGYTF. CDR3 coding DNA: TGTGCCAGCAGCTCCGGGTCGAGGGTTCACGGCTACACCTTC.

V usage is TRBV10-3 and J usage is TRBJ2-2; 10 bases fit TRBD2. V lost 10 bases and J lost 0; bases outside the gene matches: 8. In germline, CDR1 is ENHRY, CDR2 SYGVKD. The CDR3 loop spans 16 amino acids. The CDR3: CATSASGGANTGELFF. The DNA for the CDR3 is TGTGCCACCTCAGCTAGCGGGGGCGCGAACACCGGGGAGCTGTTTTTT.

This chain connects TRBV19 to TRBJ2-7; 7 bases line up with TRBD1. Per germline, CDR1 LNHDA and CDR2 SQIVND (reference sequence). After removal of 5 bases from V and 0 bases from J, the junction contained 10 bases not matched to a gene. This CDR3 is built from 16 residues. DNA for the CDR3: TGTGCCAGTAGTCCCGGATCGGACAGGATCTCCTACGAGCAGTACTTC. This gives the protein CASSPGSDRISYEQYF.

The chain links TRBV3-1 (or the pseudogene TRBV3-2) to TRBJ2-7; a possible D gene is TRBD1 (6 bases). The length of the CDR3 is 15 residues. Looked up from germline, CDR1 is LGHDT and CDR2 is YNNKEL (reference sequence). V was shortened by 3 bases and J by 0 bases, with 12 bases between the two germline ends. The CDR3 region has the DNA TGTGCCAGCAGCCAGGGACACTCCACCTCCTACGAGCAGTACTTC. It codes for CASSQGHSTSYEQYF.

This clone is a singleton in its sample. The genes are TRBV5-6 and TRBJ1-4; the D is unclear. V was clipped by 4 bases and J by 3 bases, with 19 bases between them. Germline CDR1 and CDR2: SGHDT and YYEEEE. The CDR3 runs to 17 residues. The CDR3 coding sequence is TGTGCCAGCAGCCCCTCGGGGAGTCGTAGTTCTAATGAAAAACTGTTTTTT. Residues: CASSPSGSRSSNEKLFF.

The V call is TRBV5-1, the J call TRBJ2-2; TRBD2 matches at 7 bases. This CDR3 contains 17 residues. Germline V lookup: CDR1 SGHRS, CDR2 YFSETQ. V dropped 5 bases and J dropped 4; count of bases not matched to a gene: 14. The CDR3 reads CASSRHDSGAPTGELFF. In DNA, the CDR3 is TGCGCCAGCAGTCGGCACGACAGCGGGGCACCCACCGGGGAGCTGTTTTTT.

The rearrangement uses TRBV3-1 (or the pseudogene TRBV3-2) and TRBJ2-1; D possibly corresponds to TRBD2 (6 bases). Trimming cost V 6 bases and J 4 bases, with 13 bases left between them. This CDR3 region has 14 residues. The germline gives CDR1 LGHDT, CDR2 YNNKEL (reference sequence). CDR3 amino acids: CASSMGLAYNEQFF. DNA for the CDR3: TGTGCCAGCAGTATGGGACTCGCGTACAATGAGCAGTTCTTC.

V and J are TRBV6-5 and TRBJ1-1; D unresolved. V lost 9 bases, J lost 1 base, and 18 bases lay in between. The germline V gene encodes CDR1 MNHEY and CDR2 SVGAGI. This CDR3 comprises 15 residues. CDR3 nucleotide sequence: TGTGCCAGTAGCCCGGGGTCCCTACCGAACACTGAAGCTTTCTTT. Its translation is CASSPGSLPNTEAFF.

This chain connects TRBV6-5 to TRBJ1-6; D not certain. Germline loops: CDR1 MNHEY, CDR2 SVGAGI. Trimming left V 7 bases short and J 12 bases short, with 10 bases between. The CDR3 totals 11 residues. CDR3 DNA: TGTGCCAGCACCCTGGGAGGACCCCTCCACTTT. Translated: CASTLGGPLHF.

This clone was counted once. This chain links TRBV15 with TRBJ2-7; 10 positions agree with TRBD1. Looked up from germline, CDR1 is LNHNV and CDR2 is YYDKDF (reference sequence). Trimming cost V 1 base and J 3 bases; bases outside gene matches: 3. The CDR3 is 15 residues long. This CDR3 is CATSRVGTGVYEQYF. The CDR3 DNA reads TGTGCCACCAGCAGAGTGGGGACAGGGGTCTACGAGCAGTACTTC.

This sequence joins TRBV7-8 and TRBJ1-6; D is possibly TRBD1 (6 bases). The CDR3 length is 13 residues. The ends were cut back, 7 bases at V and 8 bases at J, with 12 bases in the middle. Germline V gene lookup returns CDR1 SGHVS and CDR2 FQNEAQ. This chain's CDR3 is CASKWGGDSPLHF. The DNA for the CDR3 is TGTGCCAGCAAATGGGGGGGCGATTCACCCCTCCACTTT. The full variable domain, with the rest looked up from reference TRBV7-8 and TRBJ1-6, is GAGVSQSPRYKVAKRGQDVALRCDPISGHVSLFWYQQALGQGPEFLTYFQNEAQLDKSGLPSDRFFAERPEGSVSTLKIQRTQQEDSAVYLCASKWGGDSPLHFGNGTRLTVT.

The chain joins TRBV11-2 to TRBJ2-7; TRBD2 might be the D (5 bases). The V end lost 5 bases, the J end lost 0 bases, and 20 bases lay between the germline ends. CDR1 is SGHAT, CDR2 FQNNGV, per germline. This CDR3 contains 17 residues. The CDR3 region is CASSLIGGRQSSYEQYF. The CDR3 DNA is TGTGCCAGCAGCCTCATCGGAGGACGGCAGAGCTCCTACGAGCAGTACTTC.

For this clone: Within the sample, other DNA sequences also encode this same CDR3. The chain employs TRBV6-2 or TRBV6-3 and TRBJ2-5; D uncertain. CDR3 length: 12 residues. The V and J ends lost 0 bases and 5 bases respectively, with 4 bases between them. Germline CDR1 reads MNHEY; CDR2 reads SVGEGT. This chain's CDR3 is CASSYSRETQYF. The CDR3 nucleotides are TGTGCCAGCAGTTACTCGCGGGAGACCCAGTACTTC.

The V and J genes are TRBV6-5 and TRBJ1-1; no firm D call. Germline V lookup: CDR1 MNHEY, CDR2 SVGAGI. The CDR3 length is 15 residues. Trimming cost V 0 bases and J 3 bases, with 11 bases left between them. The CDR3 region has the DNA TGTGCCAGCAGTTACTCGCCCGACACTTACACTGAAGCTTTCTTT. Encoded protein: CASSYSPDTYTEAFF.